This record concerns one T cell receptor (beta chain) sequence. Its target is not known. Treatment denoted: oral pan-JAK inhibitor, 5-10 mg twice daily. In each case, RNA was isolated and then reverse transcribed into cDNA as the sequencing template. Sequencing was performed with immunoSEQ multiplex PCR; in TCRdb, only in-frame clones are kept and a portion is missing. This sample has 75,000 to 85,000 clones; about 71% occur once, and the top ten carry 20% to 30%. The entry originates in a study of CD8+ T cells in alopecia areata. Whole-study findings and limits: Expanded CD8+ clones among the top 100, and scalp clonality, were significantly decreased by tofacitinib.

Trimming stripped 6 bases from V and 6 bases from J, with 15 bases between. The CDR3 runs to 13 residues. In germline, CDR1 is MNHEY, CDR2 SMNVEV (reference sequence). The specimen was CD8+ T cells sorted from blood, collected at week 24, from a patient treated with tofacitinib. The chain carries TRBV27 and TRBJ2-7, with D maybe TRBD1 (5 bases). The receptor comes from a human donor with alopecia areata. CDR3 residues: CASRITGFGEQYF. Here the CDR3 DNA reads TGTGCCAGCAGGATTACAGGTTTTGGCGAGCAGTACTTC.